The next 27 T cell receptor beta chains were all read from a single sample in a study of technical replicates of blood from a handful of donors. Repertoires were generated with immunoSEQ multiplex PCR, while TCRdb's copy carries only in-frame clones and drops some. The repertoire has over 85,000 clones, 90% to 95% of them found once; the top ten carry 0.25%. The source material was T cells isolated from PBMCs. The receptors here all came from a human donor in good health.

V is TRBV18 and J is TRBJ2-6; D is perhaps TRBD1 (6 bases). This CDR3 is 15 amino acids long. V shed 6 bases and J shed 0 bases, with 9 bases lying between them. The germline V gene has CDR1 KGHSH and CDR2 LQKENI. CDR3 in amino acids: CASSTDSSGANVLTF. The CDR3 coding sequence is TGTGCCAGCTCGACGGACAGCTCTGGGGCCAACGTCCTGACTTTC.

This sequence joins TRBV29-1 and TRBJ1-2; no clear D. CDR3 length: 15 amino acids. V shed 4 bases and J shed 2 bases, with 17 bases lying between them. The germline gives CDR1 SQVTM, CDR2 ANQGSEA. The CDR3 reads CSVGLAFLSNYGYTF. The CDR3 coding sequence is TGCAGCGTTGGGTTAGCCTTTCTCTCCAACTATGGCTACACCTTC. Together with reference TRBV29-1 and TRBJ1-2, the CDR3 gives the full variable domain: SAVISQKPSRDICQRGTSLTIQCQVDSQVTMMFWYRQQPGQSLTLIATANQGSEATYESGFVIDKFPISRPNLTFSTLTVSNMSPEDSSIYLCSVGLAFLSNYGYTFGSGTRLTVV.

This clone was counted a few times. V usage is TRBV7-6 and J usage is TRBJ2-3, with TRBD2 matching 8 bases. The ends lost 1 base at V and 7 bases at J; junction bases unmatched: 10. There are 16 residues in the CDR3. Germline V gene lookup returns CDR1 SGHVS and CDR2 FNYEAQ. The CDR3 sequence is CASSLVSSGDLNTQYF. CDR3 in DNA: TGTGCCAGCAGCTTAGTCAGTAGCGGGGACCTGAATACGCAGTATTTT.

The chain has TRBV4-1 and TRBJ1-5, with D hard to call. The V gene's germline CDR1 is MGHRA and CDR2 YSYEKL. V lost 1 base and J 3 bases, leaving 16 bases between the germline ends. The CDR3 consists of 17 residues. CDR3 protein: CASSQGMMPEINQPQHF. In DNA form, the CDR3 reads TGCGCCAGCAGCCAAGGTATGATGCCAGAAATCAATCAGCCCCAGCATTTT.

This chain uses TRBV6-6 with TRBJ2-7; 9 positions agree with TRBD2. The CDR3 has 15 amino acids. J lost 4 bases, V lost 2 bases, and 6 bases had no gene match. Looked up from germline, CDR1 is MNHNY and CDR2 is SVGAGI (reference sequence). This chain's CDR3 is CASSYTSSGTYEQYF. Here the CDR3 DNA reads TGTGCCAGCAGTTACACCTCTAGCGGGACTTACGAGCAGTACTTC.

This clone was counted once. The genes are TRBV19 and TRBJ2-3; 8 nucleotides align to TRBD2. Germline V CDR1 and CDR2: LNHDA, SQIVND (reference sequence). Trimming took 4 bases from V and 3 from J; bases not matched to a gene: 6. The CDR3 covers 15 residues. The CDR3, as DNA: TGTGCCAGTAGTACACTAGCGGAGACGACAGATACGCAGTATTTT. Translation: CASSTLAETTDTQYF.

CDR3 bases: TGTGCCAGCAGTTTAACAGACCAAGAGACCCAGTACTTC. It translates to CASSLTDQETQYF. The chain combines TRBV28 with TRBJ2-5; D not resolved. The length of the CDR3 is 13 residues. V was clipped by 2 bases and J by 0 bases, with 4 bases between them. CDR1 and CDR2 (germline): MDHEN, SYDVKM.

CDR3 DNA: TGTGCCAGCAGCTTGAACCGGGGAGGTCAGCCCCAGCATTTT. It codes for CASSLNRGGQPQHF. The chain has TRBV11-2 and TRBJ1-5; D gene ambiguous. This CDR3 is built from 14 residues. V lost 3 bases, J lost 6 bases, and 12 bases lay in between. The germline CDR1 and CDR2 sequences are SGHAT and FQNNGV.

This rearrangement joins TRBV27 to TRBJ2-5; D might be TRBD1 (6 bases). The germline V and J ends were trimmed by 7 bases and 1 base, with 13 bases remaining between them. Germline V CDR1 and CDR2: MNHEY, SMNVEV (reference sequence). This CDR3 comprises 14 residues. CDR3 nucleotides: TGTGCCAGCAAGGCTCGGACAGCCCAAGAGACCCAGTACTTC. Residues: CASKARTAQETQYF.

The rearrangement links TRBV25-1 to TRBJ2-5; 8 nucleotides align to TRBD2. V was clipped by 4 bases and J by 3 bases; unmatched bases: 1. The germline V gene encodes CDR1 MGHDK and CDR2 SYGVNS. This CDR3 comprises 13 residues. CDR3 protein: CASSAAGEETQYF. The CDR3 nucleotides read TGTGCCAGCAGTGCAGCGGGGGAAGAGACCCAGTACTTC.

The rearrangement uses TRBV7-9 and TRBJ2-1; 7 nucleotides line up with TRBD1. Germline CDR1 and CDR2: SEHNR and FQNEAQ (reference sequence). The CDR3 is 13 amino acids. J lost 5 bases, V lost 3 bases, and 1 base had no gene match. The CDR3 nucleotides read TGTGCCAGCAGCTTGGGACAGAACAATGAGCAGTTCTTC. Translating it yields CASSLGQNNEQFF.

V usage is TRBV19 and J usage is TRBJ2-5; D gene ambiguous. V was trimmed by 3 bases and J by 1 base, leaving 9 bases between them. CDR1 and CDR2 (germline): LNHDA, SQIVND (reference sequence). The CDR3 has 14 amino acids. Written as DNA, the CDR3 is TGTGCCAGTAGTATGTCGGTAATCCAAGAGACCCAGTACTTC. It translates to CASSMSVIQETQYF.

In nucleotides, the CDR3 is TGTGCCAGCAGCCAACAGGGTAAGGAAAAGCCCCAGCATTTT. It codes for CASSQQGKEKPQHF. This rearrangement joins TRBV6-6 to TRBJ1-5; weak D call: TRBD1 (6 bases). The germline gives CDR1 MNHNY, CDR2 SVGAGI (reference sequence). V was shortened by 6 bases and J by 8 bases, with 17 bases between the two germline ends. CDR3 length equals 14 residues.

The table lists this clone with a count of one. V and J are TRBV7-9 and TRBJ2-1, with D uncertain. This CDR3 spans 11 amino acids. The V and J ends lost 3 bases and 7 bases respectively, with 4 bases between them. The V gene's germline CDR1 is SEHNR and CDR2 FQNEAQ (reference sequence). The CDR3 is CASSFINEQFF. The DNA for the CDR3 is TGTGCCAGCAGCTTTATTAATGAGCAGTTCTTC.

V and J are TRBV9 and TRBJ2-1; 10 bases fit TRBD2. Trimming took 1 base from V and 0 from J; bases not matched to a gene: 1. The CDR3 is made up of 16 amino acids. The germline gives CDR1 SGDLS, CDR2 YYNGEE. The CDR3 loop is CASSVSGGVSYNEQFF. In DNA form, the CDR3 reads TGTGCCAGCAGCGTAAGCGGGGGGGTCTCCTACAATGAGCAGTTCTTC. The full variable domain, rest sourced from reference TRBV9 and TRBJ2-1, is DSGVTQTPKHLITATGQRVTLRCSPRSGDLSVYWYQQSLDQGLQFLIQYYNGEERAKGNILERFSAQQFPDLHSELNLSSLELGDSALYFCASSVSGGVSYNEQFFGPGTRLTVL.

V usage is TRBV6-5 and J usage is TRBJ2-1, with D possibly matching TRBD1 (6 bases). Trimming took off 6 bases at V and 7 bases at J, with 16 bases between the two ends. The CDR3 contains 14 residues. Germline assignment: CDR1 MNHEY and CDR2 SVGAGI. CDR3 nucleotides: TGTGCCAGCAGCACGCAGGGGCTGGGGAATGAGCAGTTCTTC. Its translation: CASSTQGLGNEQFF.

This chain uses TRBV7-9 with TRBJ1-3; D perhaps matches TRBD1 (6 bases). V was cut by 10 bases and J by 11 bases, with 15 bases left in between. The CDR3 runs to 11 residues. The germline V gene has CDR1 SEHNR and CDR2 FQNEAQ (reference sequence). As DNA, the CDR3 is TGTGCCATACAAGGGGGGGTCTCCATATATTTT. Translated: CAIQGGVSIYF.

The CDR3 DNA follows: TGTGCCATCAGTGAGTCACTTACAGGGGACTATGGCTACACCTTC. This translates into CAISESLTGDYGYTF. The chain uses TRBV10-3 and TRBJ1-2; 7 bases map to TRBD1. The CDR3 is 15 amino acids. The ends lost 0 bases at V and 3 bases at J; junction bases unmatched: 4. Germline CDR1 is ENHRY and CDR2 is SYGVKD.

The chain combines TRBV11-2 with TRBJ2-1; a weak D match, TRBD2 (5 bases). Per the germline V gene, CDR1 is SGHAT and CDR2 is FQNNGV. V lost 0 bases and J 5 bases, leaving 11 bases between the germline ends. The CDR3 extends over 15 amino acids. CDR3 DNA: TGTGCCAGCAGCTTAGATCAAGGGAGTCACAATGAGCAGTTCTTC. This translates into CASSLDQGSHNEQFF. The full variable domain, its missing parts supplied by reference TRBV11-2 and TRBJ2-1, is EAGVAQSPRYKIIEKRQSVAFWCNPISGHATLYWYQQILGQGPKLLIQFQNNGVVDDSQLPKDRFSAERLKGVDSTLKIQPAKLEDSAVYLCASSLDQGSHNEQFFGPGTRLTVL.

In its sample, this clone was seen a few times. The CDR3 DNA sequence: TGTGCCAGCAGCCTTAATAGCAATCAGCCCCAGCATTTT. It encodes CASSLNSNQPQHF. This chain joins TRBV7-9 and TRBJ1-5; unclear D gene. CDR1 SEHNR and CDR2 FQNEAQ come from the germline V gene (reference sequence). CDR3 length: 13 residues. The V end was cut by 5 bases, the J end by 0 bases, with 5 bases between.

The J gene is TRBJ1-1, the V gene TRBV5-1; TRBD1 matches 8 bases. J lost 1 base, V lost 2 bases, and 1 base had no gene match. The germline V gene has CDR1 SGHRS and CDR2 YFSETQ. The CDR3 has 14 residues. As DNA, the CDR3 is TGCGCCAGCAGCTTTGGGACAGGGAACACTGAAGCTTTCTTT. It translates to CASSFGTGNTEAFF.

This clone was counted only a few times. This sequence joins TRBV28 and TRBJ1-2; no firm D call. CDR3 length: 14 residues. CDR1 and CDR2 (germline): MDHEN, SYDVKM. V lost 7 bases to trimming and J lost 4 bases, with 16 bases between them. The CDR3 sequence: CASITSGSIYGYTF. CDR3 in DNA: TGTGCCAGCATCACTTCAGGCAGCATCTATGGCTACACCTTC.

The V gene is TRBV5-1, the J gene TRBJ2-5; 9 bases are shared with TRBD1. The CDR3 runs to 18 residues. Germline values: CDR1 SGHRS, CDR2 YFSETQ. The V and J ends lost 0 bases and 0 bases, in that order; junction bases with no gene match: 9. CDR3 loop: CASSLAPQGAQYQETQYF. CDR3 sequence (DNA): TGCGCCAGCAGCTTGGCCCCACAGGGGGCCCAGTACCAAGAGACCCAGTACTTC.

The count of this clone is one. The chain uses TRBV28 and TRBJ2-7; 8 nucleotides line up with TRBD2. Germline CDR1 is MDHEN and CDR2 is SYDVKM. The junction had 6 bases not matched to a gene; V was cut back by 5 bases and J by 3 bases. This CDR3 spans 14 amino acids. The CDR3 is CASSQAGVIYEQYF. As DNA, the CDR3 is TGTGCCAGCAGTCAAGCGGGAGTTATCTACGAGCAGTACTTC.

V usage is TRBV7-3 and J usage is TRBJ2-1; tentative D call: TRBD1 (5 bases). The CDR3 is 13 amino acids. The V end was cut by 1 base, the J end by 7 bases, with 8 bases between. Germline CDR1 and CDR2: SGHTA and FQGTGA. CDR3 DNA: TGTGCCAGCAGCTTAAATAGGGGAAATGAGCAGTTCTTC. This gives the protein CASSLNRGNEQFF.

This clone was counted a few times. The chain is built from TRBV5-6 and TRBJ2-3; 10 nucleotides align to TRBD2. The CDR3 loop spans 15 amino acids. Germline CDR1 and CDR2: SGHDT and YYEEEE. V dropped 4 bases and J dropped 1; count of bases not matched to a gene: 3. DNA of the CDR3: TGTGCCAGCAGCGACGGGACTAGCGGCACAGATACGCAGTATTTT. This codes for CASSDGTSGTDTQYF.

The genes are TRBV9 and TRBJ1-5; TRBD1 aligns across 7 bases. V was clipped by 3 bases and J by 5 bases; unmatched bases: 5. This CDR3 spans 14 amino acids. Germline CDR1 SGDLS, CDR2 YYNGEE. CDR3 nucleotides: TGTGCCAGCAGCGCCCAGGGGGGTGATCAGCCCCAGCATTTT. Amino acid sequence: CASSAQGGDQPQHF.